A single sample is the source of the 5 T cell receptor beta chains below, sequenced in a study of Graves' ophthalmopathy and Graves' hyperthyroidism. Amplification of the TCR beta CDR3 regions used RNA transcripts (as template). RT-PCR with HTBI primers came first, then second-round multiplex PCR. TCRdb re-called the multiplex PCR reads through MiXCR, storing one row per CDR3 protein. The sample comprises 11,000 to 15,000 distinct CDR3 sequences, roughly 50% of which are singletons, and about 46% rests with the top ten. The material sequenced was peripheral blood. All receptors come from a woman younger than 45 with Graves' ophthalmopathy.

The CDR3 region has the DNA TGCGCCAGCAGTGATGGGGGAGCCGAGACCCAGTACTTC. Its protein is CASSDGGAETQYF. The chain joins TRBV10-1 to TRBJ2-5; the D call may be TRBD1 or TRBD2 (5 bases each). Looked up from germline, CDR1 is WNHNN and CDR2 is SYGVQD (reference sequence). The V gene lost 3 bases and the J gene lost 5 bases, with 10 bases spanning the gap. The CDR3 runs to 13 residues.

The V call is TRBV5-4, the J call TRBJ2-5, with no clear D. The CDR3 loop spans 11 amino acids. Germline assignment: CDR1 SGHNT and CDR2 YYREEE (reference sequence). Trimming cost V 0 bases and J 3 bases, with 0 bases left between them. The CDR3 nucleotides are TGTGCCAGCAGCTTGGAAGAGACCCAGTACTTC. It is translated as CASSLEETQYF.

In this sample, this clonotype turned up a few times. J is TRBJ2-4 and V is TRBV3-1, with D perhaps TRBD2 (7 bases). The V and J ends lost 0 bases and 8 bases respectively, with 14 bases between them. The germline CDR1 and CDR2 sequences are LGHDT and YNNKEL (reference sequence). This CDR3 has 15 amino acids. This CDR3 is CASSQDVGGLDIQYF. The DNA for the CDR3 is TGTGCCAGCAGCCAAGATGTCGGGGGGCTGGACATTCAGTACTTC.

A note on this clonotype: Because the CDR3 is missing its conserved closing phenylalanine or tryptophan, this is likely a read error. The DNA is left out, because the CDR3 cannot be placed on it with certainty; the CDR3 is given as TCRdb lists it. This chain uses TRBV10-3 with TRBJ2-1. Germline lookup yields CDR1 ENHRY and CDR2 SYGVKD. From its first to its last residue, the CDR3 has 8 amino acids. CDR3 sequence reads: CAISESYS.

On this clonotype itself: A read error may account for a junction end that differs from germline. This rearrangement joins TRBV15 to TRBJ2-2, with D perhaps matching TRBD2 (5 bases). Per germline, CDR1 LNHNV and CDR2 YYDKDF (reference sequence). This CDR3 has 14 residues. Here the CDR3 reads CATSRQKSTGVLFF. As DNA, the CDR3 is TGTGCCACCAGCAGACAAAAATCAACCGGGGTGCTGTTTTTT. Complete variable domain (other parts from reference TRBV15 and TRBJ2-2): DAMVIQNPRYQVTQFGKPVTLSCSQTLNHNVMYWYQQKSSQAPKLLFHYYDKDFNNEADTPDNFQSRRPNTSFCFLDIRSPGLGDTAMYLCATSRQKSTGVLFFGEGSRLTVL.